This record looks at one T cell receptor beta chain sequence and its context. Its antigen target is currently unknown. Base qualities were left out, and no much larger clone turns up one base away. The immunoSEQ Assay, a bias-controlled multiplex PCR, was used to amplify TCRbeta CDR3 regions from genomic DNA. As for the authors' bioinformatics: Within the assay, amplification of reference gene primers was used to estimate how many nucleated cells each sample contained. To quantify the absolute abundance of each unique TCRbeta CDR3 rearrangement, sequence reads were collapsed and filtered. For each sample, productive Simpson clonality was calculated by taking the square root of Simpson's diversity index across productive rearrangements. TCRdb holds this immuneACCESS table with in-frame rearrangements only. Some clones are missing; in checked studies, unresolved V genes explain under half, and the rest has no known cause. The V and J calls and clone size were taken over from that table, and D and trimming were inferred from the DNA. Within this sample are 53,000 or so clones, with 77% of them counted one time only. The ten biggest clones cover 40% to 45% of the sample.

The data were taken from a study of blood T cell repertoires in COVID-19 (dated by TCRdb to 2018 to 2020). About the investigation overall: Collaborator samples came from the United States, Italy and Spain and covered acute and convalescent phases of COVID-19. The material from the prospective study consisted of cDNA or gDNA derived from T cells, B-cell-depleted T cells, or PBMCs. The dataset comprised deeply sampled blood TCRbeta repertoires from subjects exposed to, actively infected with, or recovered from COVID-19. The repertoires were made available in a free public database intended to serve as a resource for research on the immune response to SARS-CoV-2. Samples were obtained from the ongoing ImmuneRACE study (first 160 participants) and from 1,254 subjects provided by 6 global collaborators. A de-identified subject ID, COVID-19 status, age in years and sex were almost always included in the sample metadata. Where HLA class I and class II types were available, the types were taken from metadata supplied by the sample provider, not from assay-based typing. What the study reported, not specific to this receptor: How much clinical and demographic metadata was included differed by source and by participant, and the metadata was provided uncurated.

The CDR3, from cysteine to phenylalanine, totals 14 residues. Of the read, only the CDR3 DNA is kept; its 42 bases are in frame from base 1. V and J are trimmed by 4 bases and 7 bases, and the gene matches miss 8 bases of the junction. CDR1 is given as LGHNA and CDR2 as YSLEER, both from the germline V gene. Collaborating institutions collected whole blood in K2EDTA tubes following their own protocols. For TCRbeta analysis, collaborator samples were shipped as frozen whole blood, as isolated PBMCs, or as DNA extracted from either sample type. The chain joins TRBV4-3 to TRBJ1-2; 8 bases in between match TRBD1. Input material: peripheral blood. This clonotype was obtained from a man in his sixties or seventies with active or convalescent COVID-19. The CDR3 corresponds to CASSRSFQGAGYTF. The DNA sequence is as follows: TGCGCCAGCAGCCGATCTTTCCAGGGGGCTGGCTACACCTTC.